Listed below are T cell receptor beta chains from one sample, sequenced in a study of vaccination and CD4 T cells after COVID-19. In TCRdb, the PCR reads were re-called with MiXCR into one record per CDR3 protein. Seen here are around 19,000 distinct CDR3 sequences, about half observed once, and the top ten hold 5.5%. No antigen is known for these receptors. Sequencing used CD4+ T cells from blood, cultured in vitro. The receptor set was obtained from a human donor who had recovered from COVID-19. Each CDR3 is given with its conserved first and last residue. Rows give clone size only sometimes, using once, few, many, or a class for an expanded clone.

clone size: few; V gene: TRBV6-1; CDR3 protein: CASRLGSSGSPGELFF
clone size: few; V gene: TRBV11-3; CDR3 protein: CASSFGLGGTDTQYF
clone size: .; V gene: TRBV5-1; CDR3 protein: CASRGLPDTGELFF
clone size: few; V gene: TRBV25-1; CDR3 protein: CASSEYSGRGTGELFF
clone size: .; V gene: TRBV12-3/TRBV12-4; CDR3 protein: CASSLGAGVKETQYF
clone size: .; V gene: TRBV19; CDR3 protein: CASTRTGASNQPQHF
clone size: .; V gene: TRBV20-1; CDR3 protein: CSARPGTGFGAFF
clone size: .; V gene: TRBV2; CDR3 protein: CASSRDYTEAFF
clone size: .; V gene: TRBV27; CDR3 protein: CATRRGTYTDTQYF
clone size: .; V gene: TRBV11-2; CDR3 protein: CASSLTGQVNNEQFF
clone size: .; V gene: TRBV4-2; CDR3 protein: CASSQGYGYGYTF
clone size: .; V gene: TRBV12-3/TRBV12-4; CDR3 protein: CASSLGAEAFF
clone size: .; V gene: TRBV10-3; CDR3 protein: CAISESVGQPQHF
clone size: .; V gene: TRBV6-1; CDR3 protein: CASTLGWGMDTEAFF
clone size: .; V gene: TRBV20-1; CDR3 protein: CSAFTSLYNEQFF
clone size: .; V gene: TRBV27; CDR3 protein: CASSRYRGGNTGELFF
clone size: .; V gene: TRBV20-1; CDR3 protein: CSARLAGQDTQYF
clone size: .; V gene: TRBV7-2; CDR3 protein: CASSFTQGGTGELFF
clone size: few; V gene: TRBV6-1; CDR3 protein: CASSTRRDTQYF
clone size: .; V gene: TRBV6-1; CDR3 protein: CASSEQASSSYEQYF
clone size: .; V gene: TRBV7-2; CDR3 protein: CASSLGGARNYGYTF
clone size: medium-sized; V gene: TRBV6-1; CDR3 protein: CASGVNQPQHF
clone size: .; V gene: TRBV11-1; CDR3 protein: CASSLLRTTYEQYF
clone size: .; V gene: TRBV6-2/TRBV6-3; CDR3 protein: CASSRGQFYEQYF
clone size: few; V gene: TRBV20-1; CDR3 protein: CSARGRPAGVTEAFF
clone size: .; V gene: TRBV5-1; CDR3 protein: CASSSGQGANTEAFF
clone size: .; V gene: TRBV11-3; CDR3 protein: CASNLQGNTEAFF
clone size: .; V gene: TRBV20-1; CDR3 protein: CSASGQGVTDTQYF
clone size: .; V gene: TRBV7-8; CDR3 protein: CASSLVGNTGELFF
clone size: .; V gene: TRBV4-1; CDR3 protein: CASSQEGGSGNSPLHF
clone size: once; V gene: TRBV7-9; CDR3 protein: CASSLAGRGIAKNIQYF
clone size: .; V gene: TRBV10-3; CDR3 protein: CASQQGLAYEQYF
clone size: .; V gene: TRBV19; CDR3 protein: CASSMGSSMEQFF
clone size: .; V gene: TRBV28; CDR3 protein: CASSSSGTGVSPYEQYF
clone size: .; V gene: TRBV2; CDR3 protein: CASSAGTSESGELFF
clone size: .; V gene: TRBV4-2; CDR3 protein: CASSQSEGFAEAFF
clone size: few; V gene: TRBV20-1; CDR3 protein: CSARLYPEGGGDTQYF
clone size: .; V gene: TRBV30; CDR3 protein: CAWSQIQIPKETQYF
clone size: once; V gene: TRBV24-1; CDR3 protein: CATSDSAGGNRNEQFF
clone size: few; V gene: TRBV12-3/TRBV12-4; CDR3 protein: CASSLLSRYTF
clone size: .; V gene: TRBV30; CDR3 protein: CAWRMTNEKLFF
clone size: once; V gene: TRBV20-1; CDR3 protein: CSARDPVDYGYTF
clone size: few; V gene: TRBV6-1; CDR3 protein: CASSEPGLGTQYF
clone size: few; V gene: TRBV2; CDR3 protein: CASSENSGIGGELFF
clone size: .; V gene: TRBV7-3; CDR3 protein: CASSAGTGDGETQYF